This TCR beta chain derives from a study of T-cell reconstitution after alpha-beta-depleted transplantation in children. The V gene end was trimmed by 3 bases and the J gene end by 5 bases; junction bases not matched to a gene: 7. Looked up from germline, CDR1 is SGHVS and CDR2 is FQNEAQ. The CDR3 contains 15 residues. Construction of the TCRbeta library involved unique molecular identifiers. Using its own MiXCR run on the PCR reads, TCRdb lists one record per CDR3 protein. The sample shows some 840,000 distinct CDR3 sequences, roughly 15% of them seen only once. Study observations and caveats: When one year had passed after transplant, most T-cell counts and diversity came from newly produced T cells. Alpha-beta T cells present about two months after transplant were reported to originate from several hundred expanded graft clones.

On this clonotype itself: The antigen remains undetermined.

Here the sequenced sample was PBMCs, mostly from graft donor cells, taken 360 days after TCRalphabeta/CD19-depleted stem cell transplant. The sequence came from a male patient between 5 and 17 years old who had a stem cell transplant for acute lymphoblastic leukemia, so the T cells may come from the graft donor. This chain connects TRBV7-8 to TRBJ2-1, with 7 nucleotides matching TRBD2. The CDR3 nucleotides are TGTGCCAGCAGCTTTCCGGGACTACCCGACAATGAGCAGTTCTTC. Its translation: CASSFPGLPDNEQFF. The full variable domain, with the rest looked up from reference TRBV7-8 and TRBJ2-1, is GAGVSQSPRYKVAKRGQDVALRCDPISGHVSLFWYQQALGQGPEFLTYFQNEAQLDKSGLPSDRFFAERPEGSVSTLKIQRTQQEDSAVYLCASSFPGLPDNEQFFGPGTRLTVL.